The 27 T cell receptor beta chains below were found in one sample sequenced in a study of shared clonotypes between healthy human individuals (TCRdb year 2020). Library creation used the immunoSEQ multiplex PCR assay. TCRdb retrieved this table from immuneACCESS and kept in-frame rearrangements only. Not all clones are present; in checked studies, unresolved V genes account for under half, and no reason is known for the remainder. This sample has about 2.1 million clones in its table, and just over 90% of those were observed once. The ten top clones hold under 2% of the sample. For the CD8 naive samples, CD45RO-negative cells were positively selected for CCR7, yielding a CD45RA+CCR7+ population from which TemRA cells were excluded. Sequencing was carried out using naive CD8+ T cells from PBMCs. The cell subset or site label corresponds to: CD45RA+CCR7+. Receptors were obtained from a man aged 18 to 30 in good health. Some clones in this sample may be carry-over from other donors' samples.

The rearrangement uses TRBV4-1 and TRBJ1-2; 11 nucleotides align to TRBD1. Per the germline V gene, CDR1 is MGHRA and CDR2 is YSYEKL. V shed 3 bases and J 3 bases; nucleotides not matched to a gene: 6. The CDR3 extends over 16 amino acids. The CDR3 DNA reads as TGCGCCAGCAGCCAGATCCGGGACAGGGGGGACTATGGCTACACCTTC. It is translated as CASSQIRDRGDYGYTF.

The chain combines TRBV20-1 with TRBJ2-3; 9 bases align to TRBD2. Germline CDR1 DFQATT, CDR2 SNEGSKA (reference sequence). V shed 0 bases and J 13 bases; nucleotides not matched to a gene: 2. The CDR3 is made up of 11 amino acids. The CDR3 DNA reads TGCAGTGCTAGAGATGGCGGGAGGGAGTATTTT. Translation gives CSARDGGREYF.

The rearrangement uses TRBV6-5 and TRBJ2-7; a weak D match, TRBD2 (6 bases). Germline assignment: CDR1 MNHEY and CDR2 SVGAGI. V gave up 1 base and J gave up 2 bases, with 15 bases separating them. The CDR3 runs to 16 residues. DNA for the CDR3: TGTGCCAGCAGTTACTTGGGAGTGGCGGGAACCTACGAGCAGTACTTC. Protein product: CASSYLGVAGTYEQYF.

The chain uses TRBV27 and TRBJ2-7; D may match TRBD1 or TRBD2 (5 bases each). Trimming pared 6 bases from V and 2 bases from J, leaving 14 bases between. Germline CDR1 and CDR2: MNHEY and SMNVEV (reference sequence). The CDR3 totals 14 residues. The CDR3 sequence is CASSSSPRAYEQYF. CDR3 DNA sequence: TGTGCCAGCAGCTCTAGCCCCAGGGCCTACGAGCAGTACTTC.

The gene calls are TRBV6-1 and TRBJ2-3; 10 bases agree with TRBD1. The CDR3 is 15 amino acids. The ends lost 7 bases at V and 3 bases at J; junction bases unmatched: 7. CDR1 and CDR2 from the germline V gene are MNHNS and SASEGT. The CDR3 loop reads CASNTGTGVTDTQYF. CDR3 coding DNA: TGTGCCAGCAACACCGGGACAGGGGTAACAGATACGCAGTATTTT.

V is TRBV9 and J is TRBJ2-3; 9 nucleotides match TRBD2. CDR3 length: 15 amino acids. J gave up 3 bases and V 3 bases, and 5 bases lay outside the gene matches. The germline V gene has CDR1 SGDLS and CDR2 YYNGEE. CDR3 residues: CASSGRTSETDTQYF. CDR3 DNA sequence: TGTGCCAGCAGCGGCCGGACTAGCGAGACAGATACGCAGTATTTT.

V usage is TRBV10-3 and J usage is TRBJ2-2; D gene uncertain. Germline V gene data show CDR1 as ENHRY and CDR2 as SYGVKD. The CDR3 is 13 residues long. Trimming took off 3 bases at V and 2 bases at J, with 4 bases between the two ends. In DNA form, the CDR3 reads TGTGCCATCAGTGAAGGAAACACCGGGGAGCTGTTTTTT. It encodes CAISEGNTGELFF.

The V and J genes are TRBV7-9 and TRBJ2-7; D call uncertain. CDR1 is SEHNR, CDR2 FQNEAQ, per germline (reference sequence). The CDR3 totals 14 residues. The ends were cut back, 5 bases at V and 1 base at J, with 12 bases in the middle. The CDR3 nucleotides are TGTGCCAGCAGCCCTATTGGGCCTTCCTACGAGCAGTACTTC. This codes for CASSPIGPSYEQYF.

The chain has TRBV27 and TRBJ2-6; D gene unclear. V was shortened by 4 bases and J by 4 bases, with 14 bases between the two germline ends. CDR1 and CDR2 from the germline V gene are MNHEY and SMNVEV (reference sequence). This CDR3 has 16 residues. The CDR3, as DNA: TGTGCCAGCAGTTATTCCTTTGGTATCGGGGCCAACGTCCTGACTTTC. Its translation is CASSYSFGIGANVLTF. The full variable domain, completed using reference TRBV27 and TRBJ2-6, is EAQVTQNPRYLITVTGKKLTVTCSQNMNHEYMSWYRQDPGLGLRQIYYSMNVEVTDKGDVPEGYKVSRKEKRNFPLILESPSPNQTSLYFCASSYSFGIGANVLTFGAGSRLTVL.

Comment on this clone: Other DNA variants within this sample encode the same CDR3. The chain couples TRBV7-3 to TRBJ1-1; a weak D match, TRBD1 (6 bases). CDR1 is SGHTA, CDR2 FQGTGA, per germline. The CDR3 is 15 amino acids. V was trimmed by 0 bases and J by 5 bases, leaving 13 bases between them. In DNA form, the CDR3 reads TGTGCCAGCAGCTTAACGCGTCAGGGGAGGACTGAAGCTTTCTTT. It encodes CASSLTRQGRTEAFF.

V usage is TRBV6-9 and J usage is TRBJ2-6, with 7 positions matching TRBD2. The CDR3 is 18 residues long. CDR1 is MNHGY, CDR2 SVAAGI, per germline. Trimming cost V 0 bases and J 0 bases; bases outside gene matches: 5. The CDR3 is CASSYSAGLPSGANVLTF. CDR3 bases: TGTGCCAGCAGTTATTCTGCGGGACTACCCTCTGGGGCCAACGTCCTGACTTTC.

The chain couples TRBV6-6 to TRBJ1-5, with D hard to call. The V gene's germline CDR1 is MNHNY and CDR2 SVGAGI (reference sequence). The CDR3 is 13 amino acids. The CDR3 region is CGTTSRGNQPQHF. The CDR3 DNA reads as TGTGGCACGACCTCGAGAGGCAATCAGCCCCAGCATTTT.

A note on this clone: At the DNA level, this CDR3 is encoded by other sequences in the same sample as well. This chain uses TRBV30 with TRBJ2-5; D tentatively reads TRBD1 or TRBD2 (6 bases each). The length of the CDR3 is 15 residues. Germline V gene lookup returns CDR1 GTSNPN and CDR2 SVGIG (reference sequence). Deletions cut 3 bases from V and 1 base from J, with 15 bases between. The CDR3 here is CAWRHLRGPQETQYF. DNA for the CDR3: TGTGCCTGGAGACACCTCCGGGGGCCCCAAGAGACCCAGTACTTC.

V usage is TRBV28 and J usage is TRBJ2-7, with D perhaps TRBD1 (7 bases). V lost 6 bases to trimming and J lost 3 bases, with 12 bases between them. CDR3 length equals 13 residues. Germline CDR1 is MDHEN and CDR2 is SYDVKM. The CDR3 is CASRWQGGYEQYF. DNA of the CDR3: TGTGCCAGCAGGTGGCAGGGGGGCTACGAGCAGTACTTC.

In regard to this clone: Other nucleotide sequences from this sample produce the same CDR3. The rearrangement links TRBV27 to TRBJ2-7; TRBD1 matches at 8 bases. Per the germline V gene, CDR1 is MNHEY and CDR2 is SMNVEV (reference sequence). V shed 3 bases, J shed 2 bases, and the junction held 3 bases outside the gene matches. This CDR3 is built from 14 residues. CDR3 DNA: TGTGCCAGCAGTTTGACAGGGGAGACCTACGAGCAGTACTTC. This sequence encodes CASSLTGETYEQYF.

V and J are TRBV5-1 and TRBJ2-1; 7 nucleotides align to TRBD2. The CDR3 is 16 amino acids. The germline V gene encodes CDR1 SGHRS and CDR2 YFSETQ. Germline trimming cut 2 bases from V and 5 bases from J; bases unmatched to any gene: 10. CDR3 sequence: CASSFLAGRHDNEQFF. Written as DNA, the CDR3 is TGCGCCAGCAGCTTCTTAGCGGGCCGCCACGACAATGAGCAGTTCTTC.

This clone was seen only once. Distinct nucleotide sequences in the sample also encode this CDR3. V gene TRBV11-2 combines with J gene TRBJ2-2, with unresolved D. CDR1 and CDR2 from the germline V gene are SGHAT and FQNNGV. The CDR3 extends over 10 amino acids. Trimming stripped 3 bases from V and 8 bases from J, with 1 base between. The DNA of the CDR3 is TGTGCCAGCAGCTTTGGGGAGCTGTTTTTT. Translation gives CASSFGELFF.

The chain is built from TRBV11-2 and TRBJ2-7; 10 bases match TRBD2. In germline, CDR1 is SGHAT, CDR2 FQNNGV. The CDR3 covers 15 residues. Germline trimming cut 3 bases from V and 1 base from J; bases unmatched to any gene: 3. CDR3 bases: TGTGCCAGCAGCTTCCTAGCGGGAGTTTCCTACGAGCAGTACTTC. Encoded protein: CASSFLAGVSYEQYF.

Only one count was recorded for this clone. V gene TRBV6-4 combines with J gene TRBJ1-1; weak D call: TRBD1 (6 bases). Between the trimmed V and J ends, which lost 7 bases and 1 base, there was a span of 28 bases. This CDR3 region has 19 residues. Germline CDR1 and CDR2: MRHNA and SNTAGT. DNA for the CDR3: TGTGCCAGCATCCCCGGGGGGCGGTTCTGGGTCTTACAGAACACTGAAGCTTTCTTT. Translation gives CASIPGGRFWVLQNTEAFF.

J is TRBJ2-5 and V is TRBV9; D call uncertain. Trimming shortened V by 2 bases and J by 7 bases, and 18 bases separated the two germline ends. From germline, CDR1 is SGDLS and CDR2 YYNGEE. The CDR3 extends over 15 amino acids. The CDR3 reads CASSVERHPSGTQYF. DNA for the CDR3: TGTGCCAGCAGCGTGGAAAGGCACCCCTCAGGGACCCAGTACTTC.

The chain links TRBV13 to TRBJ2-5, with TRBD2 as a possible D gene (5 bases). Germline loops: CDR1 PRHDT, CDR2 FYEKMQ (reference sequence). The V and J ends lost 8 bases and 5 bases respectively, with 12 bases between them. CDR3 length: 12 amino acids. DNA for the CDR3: TGTGCCAGCTCGGGGTTTCGGGAGACCCAGTACTTC. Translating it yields CASSGFRETQYF.

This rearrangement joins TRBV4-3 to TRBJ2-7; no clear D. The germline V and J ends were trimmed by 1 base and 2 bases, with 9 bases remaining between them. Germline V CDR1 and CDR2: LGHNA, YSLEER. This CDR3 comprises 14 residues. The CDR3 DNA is TGCGCCAGCAGCCAAGGGCTAAACACCTACGAGCAGTACTTC. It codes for CASSQGLNTYEQYF.

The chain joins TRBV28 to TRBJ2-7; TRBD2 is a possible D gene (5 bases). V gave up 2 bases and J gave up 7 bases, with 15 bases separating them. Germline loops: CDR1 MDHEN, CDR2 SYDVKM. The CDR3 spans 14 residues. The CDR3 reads CASSLGSSLGEQYF. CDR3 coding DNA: TGTGCCAGCAGTTTAGGGAGCAGCCTCGGGGAGCAGTACTTC.

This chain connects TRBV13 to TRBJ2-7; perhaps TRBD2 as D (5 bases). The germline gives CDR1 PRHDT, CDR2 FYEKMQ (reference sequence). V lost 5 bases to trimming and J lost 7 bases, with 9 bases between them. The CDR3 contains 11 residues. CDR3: CASSTSGEQYF. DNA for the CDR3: TGTGCCAGCAGCACCTCGGGGGAGCAGTACTTC.

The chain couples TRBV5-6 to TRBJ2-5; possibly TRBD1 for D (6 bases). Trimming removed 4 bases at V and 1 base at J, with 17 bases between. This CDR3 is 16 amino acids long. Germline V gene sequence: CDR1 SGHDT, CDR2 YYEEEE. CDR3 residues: CASSRSTGGSQETQYF. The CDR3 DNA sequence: TGTGCCAGCAGCCGTTCGACAGGCGGATCCCAAGAGACCCAGTACTTC. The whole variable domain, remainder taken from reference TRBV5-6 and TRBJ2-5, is DAGVTQSPTHLIKTRGQQVTLRCSPKSGHDTVSWYQQALGQGPQFIFQYYEEEERQRGNFPDRFSGHQFPNYSSELNVNALLLGDSALYLCASSRSTGGSQETQYFGPGTRLLVL.

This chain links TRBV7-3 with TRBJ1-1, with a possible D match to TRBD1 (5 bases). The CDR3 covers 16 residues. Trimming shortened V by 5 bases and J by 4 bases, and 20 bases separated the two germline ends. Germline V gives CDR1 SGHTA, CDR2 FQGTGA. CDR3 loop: CASSHRQTPEGTEAFF. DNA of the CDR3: TGTGCCAGCAGCCACCGACAGACTCCGGAGGGCACTGAAGCTTTCTTT.

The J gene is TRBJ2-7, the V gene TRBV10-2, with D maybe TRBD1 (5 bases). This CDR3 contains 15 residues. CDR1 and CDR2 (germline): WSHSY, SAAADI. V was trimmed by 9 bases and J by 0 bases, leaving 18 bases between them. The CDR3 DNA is TGCGCCAGTACCGAGGACACCCCGAGCTCCTACGAGCAGTACTTC. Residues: CASTEDTPSSYEQYF.